Each of the 18 T cell receptor beta chains below was sequenced from the same sample in a study of Graves' ophthalmopathy and Graves' hyperthyroidism. For repertoire sequencing, the TCR beta CDR3 regions were amplified from RNA transcripts. Amplification began with first-round RT-PCR using HTBI primers, then second-round multiplex PCR was performed. TCRdb processed the multiplex PCR reads anew with MiXCR; each CDR3 protein has one entry. The sample has about 210,000 distinct CDR3 sequences, roughly 29% seen once. The sequenced sample consisted of peripheral blood. Source of these receptors: a man aged 50-59 years with Graves' ophthalmopathy.

The chain combines TRBV5-8 with TRBJ2-7; TRBD1 agrees at 7 bases. The CDR3 is 15 residues long. Unmatched junction bases numbered 10, after V lost 5 bases and J lost 2 bases. Looked up from germline, CDR1 is SGHTS and CDR2 is YDEGEE. CDR3 nucleotide sequence: TGTGCCAGCAGTTGGGGACAGCCAAAACCCTACGAGCAGTACTTC. This translates into CASSWGQPKPYEQYF.

This clonotype was detected ten times or more. The rearrangement uses TRBV9 and TRBJ2-7, with D uncertain. V was pared by 4 bases and J by 2 bases, with 13 bases between. Germline lookup yields CDR1 SGDLS and CDR2 YYNGEE. This CDR3 has 14 amino acids. This chain's CDR3 is CASSRDQPPYEQYF. As DNA, the CDR3 is TGTGCCAGCAGCCGTGACCAGCCCCCCTACGAGCAGTACTTC. Full variable domain (outside the CDR3, taken from reference TRBV9 and TRBJ2-7): DSGVTQTPKHLITATGQRVTLRCSPRSGDLSVYWYQQSLDQGLQFLIQYYNGEERAKGNILERFSAQQFPDLHSELNLSSLELGDSALYFCASSRDQPPYEQYFGPGTRLTVT.

This clonotype was counted many times. The rearrangement links TRBV6-2 or TRBV6-3 to TRBJ2-7; TRBD1 matches 7 bases. Germline V gene data show CDR1 as MNHEY and CDR2 as SVGEGT. The CDR3 contains 12 residues. V dropped 10 bases and J dropped 3; count of bases not matched to a gene: 6. The CDR3 loop is CATEGQYYEQYF. CDR3 bases: TGTGCCACCGAGGGACAGTACTACGAGCAGTACTTC.

This clonotype was observed many times. The J gene is TRBJ1-2, the V gene TRBV29-1, with 8 bases aligning to TRBD1. The germline gives CDR1 SQVTM, CDR2 ANQGSEA. The CDR3 runs 13 residues. V lost 7 bases and J lost 3; bases outside the gene matches: 7. In DNA, the CDR3 is TGCAGCGCCTGGCCGACAGGGGACTATGGCTACACCTTC. It codes for CSAWPTGDYGYTF.

This clonotype was seen at least ten times. This rearrangement joins TRBV30 to TRBJ2-7; 11 bases align to TRBD1. This CDR3 is 15 amino acids long. In germline, CDR1 is GTSNPN, CDR2 SVGIG (reference sequence). Unmatched junction bases numbered 6, after V lost 2 bases and J lost 3 bases. In DNA form, the CDR3 reads TGTGCCTGGAGTTCGGGACAGGGGGTATTCTACGAGCAGTACTTC. Encoded protein: CAWSSGQGVFYEQYF. The full variable domain, completed using reference TRBV30 and TRBJ2-7, is SQTIHQWPATLVQPVGSPLSLECTVEGTSNPNLYWYRQAAGRGLQLLFYSVGIGQISSEVPQNLSASRPQDRQFILSSKKLLLSDSGFYLCAWSSGQGVFYEQYFGPGTRLTVT.

The chain combines TRBV6-1 with TRBJ1-1; tentative D call: TRBD1 (5 bases). CDR1 and CDR2 (germline): MNHNS, SASEGT. The CDR3 is 13 amino acids. V lost 11 bases to trimming and J lost 1 base, with 14 bases between them. The DNA for the CDR3 is TGTGCCGGGAGTAGGGGTCAGAACACTGAAGCTTTCTTT. This encodes CAGSRGQNTEAFF.

Ten or more counts support this clonotype. For the CDR3, the DNA is TGCAGTGCTAGTGACTCAAGTTACGAGCAGTACTTC. This encodes CSASDSSYEQYF. The gene calls are TRBV20-1 and TRBJ2-7, with D hard to call. The V gene's germline CDR1 is DFQATT and CDR2 SNEGSKA (reference sequence). The V gene lost 3 bases and the J gene lost 4 bases, with 10 bases spanning the gap. The CDR3 spans 12 residues.

This clonotype was picked up many times. The V call is TRBV29-1, the J call TRBJ2-7, with D unclear. CDR1 and CDR2 from the germline V gene are SQVTM and ANQGSEA. CDR3 length: 11 amino acids. The V end lost 6 bases, the J end lost 0 bases, and 6 bases lay between the germline ends. DNA for the CDR3: TGCAGCGTCTGGACCTCCTACGAGCAGTACTTC. Protein sequence: CSVWTSYEQYF.

This clonotype showed up many times. V and J are TRBV13 and TRBJ2-2; D may be TRBD1 (6 bases). CDR1 is PRHDT, CDR2 FYEKMQ, per germline (reference sequence). This CDR3 is built from 14 residues. Trimming pared 6 bases from V and 6 bases from J, leaving 14 bases between. The CDR3 region is CASRRGGKSGELFF. The CDR3 bases are TGTGCCAGCAGGAGAGGGGGAAAATCCGGGGAGCTGTTTTTT.

This clonotype was found many times. The DNA of the CDR3 is TGTGCCAGCAGTGAGGGACTCCGGCAAGAGACCCAGTACTTC. Residues: CASSEGLRQETQYF. This sequence joins TRBV2 and TRBJ2-5; perhaps TRBD2 as D (6 bases). Trimming cost V 3 bases and J 2 bases, with 10 bases left between them. There are 14 residues in the CDR3. Germline V lookup: CDR1 SNHLY, CDR2 FYNNEI. Using reference TRBV2 and TRBJ2-5 for the parts outside the CDR3, the full variable domain is EPEVTQTPSHQVTQMGQEVILRCVPISNHLYFYWYRQILGQKVEFLVSFYNNEISEKSEIFDDQFSVERPDGSNFTLKIRSTKLEDSAMYFCASSEGLRQETQYFGPGTRLLVL.

This sequence joins TRBV20-1 and TRBJ2-2, with 9 bases fitting TRBD2. Germline V gene data show CDR1 as DFQATT and CDR2 as SNEGSKA (reference sequence). The CDR3 spans 16 residues. V shed 3 bases and J 3 bases; nucleotides not matched to a gene: 8. The CDR3 reads CSARFSGRGHTGELFF. CDR3 DNA: TGCAGTGCTAGGTTTAGCGGGAGAGGTCACACCGGGGAGCTGTTTTTT.

The chain joins TRBV12-3 or TRBV12-4 to TRBJ1-1; no clear D gene. The CDR3 is 12 residues long. With 2 bases removed from V and 3 bases from J, the gap between germline ends came to 4 bases. The CDR3 protein is CASSLLYTEAFF. The CDR3, as DNA: TGTGCCAGCAGTTTACTTTACACTGAAGCTTTCTTT.

Ten or more counts support this clonotype. The chain couples TRBV20-1 to TRBJ2-7, with D hard to call. The germline CDR1 and CDR2 sequences are DFQATT and SNEGSKA (reference sequence). V gave up 1 base and J gave up 0 bases, with 22 bases separating them. This CDR3 has 18 residues. DNA for the CDR3: TGCAGTGCTAGAGGTTTGGCTGAAAAGTACTACAACTCCTACGAGCAGTACTTC. Protein sequence: CSARGLAEKYYNSYEQYF.

Ten or more counts support this clonotype. The CDR3 nucleotides are TGTGCCAGCAGCAACCTAGCGGGAGGTTACGAGCAGTACTTC. Amino acids: CASSNLAGGYEQYF. The V gene is TRBV11-2, the J gene TRBJ2-7, with TRBD2 matching 11 bases. The length of the CDR3 is 14 residues. Germline assignment: CDR1 SGHAT and CDR2 FQNNGV. Trimming took 5 bases from V and 4 from J; bases not matched to a gene: 4. Full variable domain (outside the CDR3, taken from reference TRBV11-2 and TRBJ2-7): EAGVAQSPRYKIIEKRQSVAFWCNPISGHATLYWYQQILGQGPKLLIQFQNNGVVDDSQLPKDRFSAERLKGVDSTLKIQPAKLEDSAVYLCASSNLAGGYEQYFGPGTRLTVT.

This chain joins TRBV27 and TRBJ1-5; TRBD1 agrees at 9 bases. Germline V gives CDR1 MNHEY, CDR2 SMNVEV (reference sequence). The J segment lost 4 bases and the V segment lost 6 bases, leaving 10 bases of the junction unmatched. The CDR3 totals 16 residues. The CDR3: CASRIDGQGWNQPQHF. The CDR3 DNA follows: TGTGCCAGCAGGATTGATGGACAGGGGTGGAATCAGCCCCAGCATTTT.

This clonotype was recorded at least ten times. V and J are TRBV28 and TRBJ2-5, with D hard to call. This CDR3 has 15 residues. The ends were cut back, 2 bases at V and 2 bases at J, with 12 bases in the middle. CDR1 is MDHEN and CDR2 is SYDVKM in the germline V gene. The CDR3 DNA sequence: TGTGCCAGCAGTTTAAACGCAGGTGTACAAGAGACCCAGTACTTC. Its protein is CASSLNAGVQETQYF.

This clonotype was counted at least ten times. This chain connects TRBV12-3 or TRBV12-4 to TRBJ1-1, with D unresolved. This CDR3 spans 15 amino acids. V was shortened by 4 bases and J by 5 bases, with 17 bases between the two germline ends. CDR3 coding DNA: TGTGCCAGCAGTTCGGGATCGGGAGCCCCAACTGAAGCTTTCTTT. It yields the protein CASSSGSGAPTEAFF.

The rearrangement joins TRBV20-1 to TRBJ1-3, with TRBD1 matching over 9 bases. V was pared by 3 bases and J by 3 bases, with 6 bases of the junction left unmatched. Germline V gene lookup returns CDR1 DFQATT and CDR2 SNEGSKA (reference sequence). CDR3 length equals 15 residues. The CDR3 loop reads CSARGTGLDGNTIYF. CDR3 DNA: TGCAGTGCTAGGGGGACAGGGTTGGATGGAAACACCATATATTTT.